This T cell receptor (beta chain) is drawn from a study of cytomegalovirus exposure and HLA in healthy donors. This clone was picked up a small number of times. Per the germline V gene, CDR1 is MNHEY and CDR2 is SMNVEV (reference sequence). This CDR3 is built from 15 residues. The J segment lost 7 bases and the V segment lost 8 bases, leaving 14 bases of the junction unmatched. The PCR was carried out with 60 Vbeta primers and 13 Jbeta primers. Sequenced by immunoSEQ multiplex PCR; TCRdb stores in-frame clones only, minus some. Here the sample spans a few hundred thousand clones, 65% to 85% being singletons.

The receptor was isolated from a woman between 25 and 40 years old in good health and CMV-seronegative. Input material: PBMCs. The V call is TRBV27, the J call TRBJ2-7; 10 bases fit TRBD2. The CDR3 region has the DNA TGTGCCAGCTTAAGCTCTATTAGCGGGAGGAGTGAGCAGTACTTC. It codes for CASLSSISGRSEQYF.